The rows below give T cell receptor beta chains drawn from one sample of a study of beta chain features in type 1 diabetes. Produced via immunoSEQ multiplex PCR; TCRdb's table is partial and in-frame only. The table records 860,000 or so clones, 17% of them present only once. Sequencing was done on a sample of naive CD4+ T cells from blood. The receptor source for this set is a woman aged 18-35 years in good health. Both conserved end residues are trimmed from each CDR3.

V gene	J gene	CDR3 protein
TRBV10-3	TRBJ1-6	AISWDGTLGSPLH
TRBV7-9	TRBJ2-1	ASSPGHYNEQF
TRBV7-2	TRBJ2-3	ASSSLAGRTDTQY
TRBV11-2	TRBJ2-7	ASSRDSYEQY
TRBV7-3	TRBJ2-1	ASSLTRASGSIYNEQF
TRBV27	TRBJ2-3	ASSLSTSGRYSTDTQY
TRBV28	TRBJ2-1	ASIRTSGSFNEQF
TRBV4-2	TRBJ1-2	ASSPGQGRDYGYT
TRBV7-3	TRBJ2-1	ASSPGTRYNEQF
TRBV5-1	TRBJ2-7	ASSEGPYEQY
TRBV7-2	TRBJ2-1	ASSLSLAVYNEQF
TRBV5-5	TRBJ2-2	ASSPRQMNTGELF
TRBV4-2	TRBJ1-2	ASSQEYLLGGYGYT